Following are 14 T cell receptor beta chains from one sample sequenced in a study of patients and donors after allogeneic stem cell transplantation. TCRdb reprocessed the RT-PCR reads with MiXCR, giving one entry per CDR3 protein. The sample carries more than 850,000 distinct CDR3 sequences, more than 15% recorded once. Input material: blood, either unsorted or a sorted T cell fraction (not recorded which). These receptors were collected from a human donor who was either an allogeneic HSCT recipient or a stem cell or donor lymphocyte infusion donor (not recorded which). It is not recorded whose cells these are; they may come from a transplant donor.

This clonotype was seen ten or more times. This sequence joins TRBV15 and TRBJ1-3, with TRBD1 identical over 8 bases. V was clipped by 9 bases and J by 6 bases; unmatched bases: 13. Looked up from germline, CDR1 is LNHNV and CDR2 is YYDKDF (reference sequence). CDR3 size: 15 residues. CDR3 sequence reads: CATGQVFSGENTIYF. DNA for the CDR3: TGTGCCACGGGACAGGTTTTTAGTGGTGAAAACACCATATATTTT.

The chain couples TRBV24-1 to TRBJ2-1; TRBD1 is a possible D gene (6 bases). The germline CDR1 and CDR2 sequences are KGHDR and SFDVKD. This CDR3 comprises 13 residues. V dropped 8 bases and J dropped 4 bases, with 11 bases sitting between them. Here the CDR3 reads CATKGGRYNEQFF. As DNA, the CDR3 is TGTGCCACCAAAGGGGGTAGGTACAATGAGCAGTTCTTC.

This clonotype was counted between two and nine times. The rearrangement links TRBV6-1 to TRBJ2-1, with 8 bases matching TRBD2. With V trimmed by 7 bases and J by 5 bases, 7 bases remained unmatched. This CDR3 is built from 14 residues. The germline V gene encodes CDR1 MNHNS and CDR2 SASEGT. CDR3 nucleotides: TGTGCCAGCACCAGGACTAGCCCGAACAATGAGCAGTTCTTC. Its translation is CASTRTSPNNEQFF.

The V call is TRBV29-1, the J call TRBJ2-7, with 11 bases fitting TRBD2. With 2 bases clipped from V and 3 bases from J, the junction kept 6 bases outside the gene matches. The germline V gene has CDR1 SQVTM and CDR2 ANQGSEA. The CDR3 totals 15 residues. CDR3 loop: CSVELSGGANYEQYF. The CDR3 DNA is TGCAGCGTTGAACTTAGCGGGGGGGCGAACTACGAGCAGTACTTC.

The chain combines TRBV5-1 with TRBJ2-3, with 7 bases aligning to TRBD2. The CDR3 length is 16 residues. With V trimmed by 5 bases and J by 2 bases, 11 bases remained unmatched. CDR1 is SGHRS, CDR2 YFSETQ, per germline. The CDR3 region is CASRPGLPGLTDTQYF. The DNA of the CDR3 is TGCGCCAGCAGACCGGGACTACCTGGACTCACAGATACGCAGTATTTT.

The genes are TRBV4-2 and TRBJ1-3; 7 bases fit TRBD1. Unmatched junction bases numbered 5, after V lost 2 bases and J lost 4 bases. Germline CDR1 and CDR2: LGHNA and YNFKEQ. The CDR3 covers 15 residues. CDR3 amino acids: CASSQSTGDGNTIYF. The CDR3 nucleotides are TGTGCCAGCAGCCAATCCACAGGGGACGGAAACACCATATATTTT.

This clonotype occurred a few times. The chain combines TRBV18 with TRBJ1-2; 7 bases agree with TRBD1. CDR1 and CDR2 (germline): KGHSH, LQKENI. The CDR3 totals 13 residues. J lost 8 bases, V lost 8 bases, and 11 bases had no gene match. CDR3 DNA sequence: TGTGCCAGCACTATTGACAGGGAGCGCGGCTACACCTTC. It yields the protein CASTIDRERGYTF.

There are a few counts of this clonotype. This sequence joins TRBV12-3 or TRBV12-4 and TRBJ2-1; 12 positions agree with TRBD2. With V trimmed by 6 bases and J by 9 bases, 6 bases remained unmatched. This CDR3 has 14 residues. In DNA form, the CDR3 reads TGTGCCAGCAGACAGCTAGCGGGAGGGGGTGAGCAGTTCTTC. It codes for CASRQLAGGGEQFF.

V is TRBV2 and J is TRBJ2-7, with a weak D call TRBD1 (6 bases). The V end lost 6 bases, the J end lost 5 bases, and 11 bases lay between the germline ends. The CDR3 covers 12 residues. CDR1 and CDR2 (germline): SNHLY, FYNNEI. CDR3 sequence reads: CASRNQGNEQYF. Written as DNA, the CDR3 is TGTGCCAGCAGGAACCAGGGGAACGAGCAGTACTTC. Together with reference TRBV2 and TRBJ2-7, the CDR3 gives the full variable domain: EPEVTQTPSHQVTQMGQEVILRCVPISNHLYFYWYRQILGQKVEFLVSFYNNEISEKSEIFDDQFSVERPDGSNFTLKIRSTKLEDSAMYFCASRNQGNEQYFGPGTRLTVT.

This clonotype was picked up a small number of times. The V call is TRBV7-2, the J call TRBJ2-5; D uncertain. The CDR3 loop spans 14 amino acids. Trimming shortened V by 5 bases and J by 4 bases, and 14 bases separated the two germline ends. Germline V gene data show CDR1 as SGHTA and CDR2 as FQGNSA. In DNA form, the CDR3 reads TGTGCCAGCAGCACACGTCACGTGTTAGAGACCCAGTACTTC. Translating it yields CASSTRHVLETQYF. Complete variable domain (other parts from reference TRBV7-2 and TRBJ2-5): GAGVSQSPSNKVTEKGKDVELRCDPISGHTALYWYRQSLGQGLEFLIYFQGNSAPDKSGLPSDRFSAERTGGSVSTLTIQRTQQEDSAVYLCASSTRHVLETQYFGPGTRLLVL.

The CDR3, as DNA: TGCAGCGTTGAAGATAGCGGGAGGGGCACCGGGGAGCTGTTTTTT. Its translation: CSVEDSGRGTGELFF. This rearrangement joins TRBV29-1 to TRBJ2-2; 11 positions agree with TRBD2. In germline, CDR1 is SQVTM, CDR2 ANQGSEA. Trimming cost V 0 bases and J 4 bases; bases outside gene matches: 1. The CDR3 is 15 residues long.

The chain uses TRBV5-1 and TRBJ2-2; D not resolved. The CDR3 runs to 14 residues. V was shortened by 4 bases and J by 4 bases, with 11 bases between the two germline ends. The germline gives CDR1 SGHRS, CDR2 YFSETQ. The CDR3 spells CASSTTLSTGELFF. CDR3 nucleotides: TGCGCCAGCAGCACCACTCTTTCCACCGGGGAGCTGTTTTTT.

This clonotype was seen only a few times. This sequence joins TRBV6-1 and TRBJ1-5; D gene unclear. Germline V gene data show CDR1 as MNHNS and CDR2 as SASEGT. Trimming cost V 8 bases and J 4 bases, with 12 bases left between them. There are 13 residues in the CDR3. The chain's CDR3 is CASSRVLNQPQHF. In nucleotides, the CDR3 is TGTGCCAGCTCTCGCGTCCTGAATCAGCCCCAGCATTTT.

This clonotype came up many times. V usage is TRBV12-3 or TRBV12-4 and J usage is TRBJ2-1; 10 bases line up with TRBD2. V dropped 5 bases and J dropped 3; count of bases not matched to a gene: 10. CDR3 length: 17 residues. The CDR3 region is CASSPPTGTSVYNEQFF. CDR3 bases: TGTGCCAGCAGTCCTCCCACCGGGACTAGCGTCTACAATGAGCAGTTCTTC.